What follows is one TCR beta chain and its context. The record originates from a study of blood T cell repertoires in COVID-19. On the study more broadly: Cohort 3 donors counted as recovered after two negative PCRs, clearance, or resolved symptoms. T cells, B-cell-depleted T cells, or PBMCs provided the cDNA or gDNA that served as material.

Here immunoSEQ multiplex PCR was the method, and the copy in TCRdb shows in-frame clones only, minus some. This table holds 350,000 to 400,000 clones, 80% to 90% found once. With 2 bases removed from V and 1 base from J, the gap between germline ends came to 4 bases. Per the germline V gene, CDR1 is ENHRY and CDR2 is SYGVKD. The CDR3 consists of 13 residues. Clinical history reported by participants formed the basis on which cohorts were assigned. This chain connects TRBV10-3 to TRBJ2-3; no definite D call. Sequencing was done on a sample of PBMCs or T cells enriched from blood (not recorded which). The receptor was derived from a man in his forties in a cohort exposed to, infected with or recovered from COVID-19 (not recorded which). CDR3 in DNA: TGTGCCATCAGTGAGACACGCACAGATACGCAGTATTTT. Its translation is CAISETRTDTQYF.